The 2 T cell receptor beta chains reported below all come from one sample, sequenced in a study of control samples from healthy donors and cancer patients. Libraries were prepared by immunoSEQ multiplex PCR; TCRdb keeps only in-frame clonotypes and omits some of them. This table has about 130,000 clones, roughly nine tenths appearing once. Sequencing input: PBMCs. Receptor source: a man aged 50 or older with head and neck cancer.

Here the CDR3 reads CASSRKGDTEAFF. The CDR3 DNA reads as TGTGCCAGCAGTAGAAAGGGTGATACTGAAGCTTTCTTT. This sequence joins TRBV2 and TRBJ1-1; D call uncertain. The CDR3 has 13 amino acids. The V gene lost 5 bases and the J gene lost 5 bases, with 12 bases spanning the gap. CDR1 and CDR2 from the germline V gene are SNHLY and FYNNEI.

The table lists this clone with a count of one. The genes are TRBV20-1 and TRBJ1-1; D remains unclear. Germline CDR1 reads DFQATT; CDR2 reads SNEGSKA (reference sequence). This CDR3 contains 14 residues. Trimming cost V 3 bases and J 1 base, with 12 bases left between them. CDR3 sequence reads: CSASERSWNTEAFF. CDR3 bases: TGCAGTGCTAGTGAGAGGAGTTGGAACACTGAAGCTTTCTTT.